These 9 T cell receptor beta chains share one sample of origin, sequenced in a study of a mutant IDH1 vaccine in newly diagnosed glioma. These receptors are not linked to any known antigen. Data came from immunoSEQ multiplex PCR; TCRdb stores just in-frame clones and leaves some out. The sample shows roughly 25,000 clones, roughly 82% of them seen only once. Stated time point: week 47, end of study. The vaccine gave 300 ug of a 20-mer mutant IDH1 peptide subcutaneously per dose. The specimen was PBMCs, collected from a glioma patient whose treatment included an IDH1 peptide vaccine. The receptor set was obtained from a man in his forties with glioma. Some clones in this sample may be carry-over from other donors' samples.

The chain carries TRBV6-5 and TRBJ1-2; no definite D call. The CDR3 spans 11 residues. Looked up from germline, CDR1 is MNHEY and CDR2 is SVGAGI. Trimming stripped 5 bases from V and 5 bases from J, with 6 bases between. CDR3 region: CASSEGYGYTF. In nucleotides, the CDR3 is TGTGCCAGCAGTGAAGGGTATGGCTACACCTTC.

The chain joins TRBV1 to TRBJ2-5; TRBD1 was called by the table and not checked on the DNA. The tail of the sequence fits TRBJ2-7 better, so the J call may be wrong. TRBV1 counts as a pseudogene. This CDR3 has 15 residues. CDR3 sequence reads: CTSSQPGTDSYEQYF. The CDR3 nucleotides are TGCACCAGCAGCCAACCCGGGACAGATTCCTACGAGCAGTACTTC.

In regard to this clone: This CDR3 is also generated by other DNA sequences in the sample. The V call is TRBV5-1, the J call TRBJ1-2; D uncertain. Looked up from germline, CDR1 is SGHRS and CDR2 is YFSETQ. The CDR3 consists of 17 residues. V dropped 4 bases and J dropped 0 bases, with 19 bases sitting between them. Written as DNA, the CDR3 is TGCGCCAGCAGCCCAACGGGCAGGCCAGAAGCTAACTATGGCTACACCTTC. Amino acids: CASSPTGRPEANYGYTF.

V is TRBV7-9 and J is TRBJ1-1; D uncertain. The CDR3 consists of 13 residues. Per germline, CDR1 SEHNR and CDR2 FQNEAQ (reference sequence). V was shortened by 5 bases and J by 5 bases, with 12 bases between the two germline ends. The CDR3 DNA reads TGTGCCAGCAGCCGAAGCCAACGAACTGAAGCTTTCTTT. It yields the protein CASSRSQRTEAFF.

The chain employs TRBV5-1 and TRBJ2-7; possible D gene TRBD1, 5 bases. Germline V gene lookup returns CDR1 SGHRS and CDR2 YFSETQ. Between the trimmed V and J ends, which lost 2 bases and 2 bases, there was a span of 11 bases. This CDR3 is 14 amino acids long. CDR3 amino acids: CASSFVDTTYEQYF. In nucleotides, the CDR3 is TGCGCCAGCAGCTTTGTGGACACCACCTACGAGCAGTACTTC.

The chain is built from TRBV11-2 and TRBJ2-1, with 11 bases identical to TRBD2. Trimming at V came to 5 bases and at J to 8 bases, leaving 11 bases not matched to a gene. CDR3 length: 16 residues. CDR1 is SGHAT and CDR2 is FQNNGV in the germline V gene. DNA for the CDR3: TGTGCCAGCAGCCCGACGGGTAGCGGGGGGGTCGATGAGCAGTTCTTC. Protein sequence: CASSPTGSGGVDEQFF.

V and J are TRBV5-6 and TRBJ1-1, with 7 nucleotides matching TRBD1. The length of the CDR3 is 17 residues. V lost 6 bases to trimming and J lost 1 base; unmatched junction nucleotides: 15. CDR1 SGHDT and CDR2 YYEEEE come from the germline V gene. CDR3 nucleotide sequence: TGTGCCAGCACCCCCAGGGGGGCAGGGGTAGGGAACACTGAAGCTTTCTTT. It is translated as CASTPRGAGVGNTEAFF.

The chain links TRBV10-1 to TRBJ1-1, with D possibly matching TRBD1 (6 bases). CDR3 length: 12 amino acids. Germline CDR1 and CDR2: WNHNN and SYGVQD (reference sequence). DNA of the CDR3: TGCGCGTTGCCGGGGGCTGACACTGAAGCTTTCTTT. Translated: CALPGADTEAFF.

The chain has TRBV7-9 and TRBJ2-7; 11 positions match TRBD1. CDR1 SEHNR and CDR2 FQNEAQ come from the germline V gene (reference sequence). This CDR3 spans 15 amino acids. With 5 bases clipped from V and 3 bases from J, the junction kept 6 bases outside the gene matches. CDR3 protein: CASSTTGTGGYEQYF. The CDR3 coding sequence is TGTGCCAGCAGCACTACCGGGACAGGGGGCTACGAGCAGTACTTC.